This T cell receptor (beta chain) derives from a study of blood T cell repertoires in COVID-19. Turning to the study itself: Spain, Italy and the United States supplied samples that represented acute and convalescent COVID-19. T cells, B-cell-depleted T cells, or PBMCs supplied cDNA or gDNA.

Germline values: CDR1 SGHRS, CDR2 YFSETQ. V was shortened by 0 bases and J by 5 bases, with 11 bases between the two germline ends. The CDR3 loop spans 14 amino acids. Authors' methods: Amplification of reference gene primers provided the estimated nucleated cell counts. Produced via immunoSEQ multiplex PCR; TCRdb's table is partial and in-frame only. That table furnishes V, J and clone size, whereas the DNA furnished D and trimming. This table has approximately 250,000 clones, 70% to 90% appearing once. The specimen was peripheral blood. This receptor was identified in a man aged 25-45 years with active or convalescent COVID-19. The V gene is TRBV5-1, the J gene TRBJ1-2; perhaps TRBD1 as D (5 bases). The CDR3 spells CASSLADSVYGYTF. The DNA for the CDR3 is TGCGCCAGCAGCTTGGCCGACAGTGTATATGGCTACACCTTC. Looking up the rest from reference TRBV5-1 and TRBJ1-2 gives the full variable domain: KAGVTQTPRYLIKTRGQQVTLSCSPISGHRSVSWYQQTPGQGLQFLFEYFSETQRNKGNFPGRFSGRQFSNSRSEMNVSTLELGDSALYLCASSLADSVYGYTFGSGTRLTVV.